This T cell receptor beta chain was recorded in a study of regulatory T cells in long-lasting Graves disease. General study results and limits: Thyroid tissue went unstudied; only peripheral blood was examined. Persistent disease preferred TRBV28, TRBJ1-2 and TRBJ2-5; new disease, TRBV20-1 and TRBJ2-1.

Library construction for TCR beta used iRepertoire HTBI primers and Arm-PCR of CDR3 regions. One entry per CDR3 protein results from TCRdb running MiXCR on the multiplex PCR reads. The table records around 340,000 distinct CDR3 sequences, roughly a fifth of them present only once. Time point reported: persistent/refractory GD, antithyroid drugs over 5 years with positive TRAb. Following extraction of RNA from PBMCs, that RNA was used to make the TCR library. Trimming removed 4 bases at V and 7 bases at J, with 8 bases between. CDR1 is SEHNR, CDR2 FQNEAQ, per germline (reference sequence). This CDR3 comprises 13 residues. This clonotype was detected a few times. Antigen unknown.

J is TRBJ1-6 and V is TRBV7-9; D is possibly TRBD1 (6 bases). The receptor was isolated from a female donor with Graves disease. Sample: peripheral blood mononuclear cells (PBMCs), taken when the disease was refractory, from a patient treated with antithyroid drugs. The CDR3 spells CASSSDRNSPLHF. Here the CDR3 DNA reads TGTGCCAGCAGCTCCGACAGGAATTCACCCCTCCACTTT.